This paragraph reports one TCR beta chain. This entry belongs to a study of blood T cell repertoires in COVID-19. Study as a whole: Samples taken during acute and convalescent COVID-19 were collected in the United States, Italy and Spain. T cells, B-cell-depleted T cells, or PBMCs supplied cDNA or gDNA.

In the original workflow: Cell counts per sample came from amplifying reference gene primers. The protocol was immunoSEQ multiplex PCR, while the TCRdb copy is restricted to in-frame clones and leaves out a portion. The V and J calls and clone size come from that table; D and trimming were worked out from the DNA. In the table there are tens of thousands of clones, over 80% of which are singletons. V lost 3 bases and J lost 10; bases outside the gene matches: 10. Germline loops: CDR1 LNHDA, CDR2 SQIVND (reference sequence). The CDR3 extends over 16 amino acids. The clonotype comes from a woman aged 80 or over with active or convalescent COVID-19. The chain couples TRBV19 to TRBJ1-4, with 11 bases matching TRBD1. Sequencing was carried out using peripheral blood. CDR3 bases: TGTGCCAGTAGTATTACCGAGGGACAGGGGGTCGGAAAACTGTTTTTT. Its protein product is CASSITEGQGVGKLFF.